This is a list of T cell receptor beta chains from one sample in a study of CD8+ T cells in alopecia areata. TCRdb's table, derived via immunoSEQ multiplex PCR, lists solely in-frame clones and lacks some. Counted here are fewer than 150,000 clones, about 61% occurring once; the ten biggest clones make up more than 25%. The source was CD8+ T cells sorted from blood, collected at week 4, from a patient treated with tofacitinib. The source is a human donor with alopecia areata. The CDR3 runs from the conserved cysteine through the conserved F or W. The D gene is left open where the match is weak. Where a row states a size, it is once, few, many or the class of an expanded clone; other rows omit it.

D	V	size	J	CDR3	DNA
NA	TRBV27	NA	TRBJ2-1	CASSLLGRNEQFF	TGTGCCAGCAGCCTGCTAGGCCGCAATGAGCAGTTCTTC
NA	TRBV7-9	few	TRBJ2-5	CASSLNLGQETQYF	TGTGCCAGCAGCTTGAATCTCGGTCAAGAGACCCAGTACTTC
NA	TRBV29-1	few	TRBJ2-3	CSAPGIPTDTQYF	TGCAGCGCGCCGGGTATACCCACAGATACGCAGTATTTT
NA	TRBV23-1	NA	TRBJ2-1	CAPGTGPYNEQFF	TGCGCCCCCGGGACGGGCCCCTACAATGAGCAGTTCTTC
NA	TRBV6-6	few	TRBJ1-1	CASEGGTEAFF	TGTGCCAGCGAGGGCGGCACTGAAGCTTTCTTT
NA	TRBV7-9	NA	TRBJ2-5	CASSLGLSETQYF	TGTGCCAGCAGCTTAGGACTTTCGGAGACCCAGTACTTC
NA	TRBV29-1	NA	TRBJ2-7	CSVEATWVDLYEQYF	TGCAGCGTTGAAGCAACATGGGTCGACCTCTACGAGCAGTACTTC
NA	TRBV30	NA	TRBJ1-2	CAWSGTGRDASHTF	TGTGCCTGGAGTGGAACAGGGAGGGATGCGAGTCACACCTTC
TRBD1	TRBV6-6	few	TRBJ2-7	CASSHGTGRDYEQYF	TGTGCCAGCAGTCACGGGACAGGGCGAGACTACGAGCAGTACTTC
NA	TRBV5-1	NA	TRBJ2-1	CASSLDQISSSYNEQFF	TGCGCCAGCAGCTTGGATCAGATTTCGAGCTCCTACAATGAGCAGTTCTTC
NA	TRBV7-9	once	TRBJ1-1	CASSSWPWAFF	TGTGCCAGCAGCTCATGGCCCTGGGCTTTCTTT
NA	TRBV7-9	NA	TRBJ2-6	CASSLGGLGANVLTF	TGTGCCAGCAGCCTCGGGGGTTTGGGGGCCAACGTCCTGACTTTC
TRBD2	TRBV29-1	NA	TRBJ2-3	CSVVERGSTDTQYF	TGCAGCGTTGTGGAGCGGGGAAGCACAGATACGCAGTATTTT
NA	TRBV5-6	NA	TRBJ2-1	CASSLAVNEQFF	TGTGCCAGCAGCTTGGCAGTCAATGAGCAGTTCTTC
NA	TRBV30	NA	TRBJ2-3	CAWSVGRGTDTQYF	TGTGCCTGGAGTGTTGGGCGGGGCACAGATACGCAGTATTTT
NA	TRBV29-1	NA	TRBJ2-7	CSVEGGPEEQYF	TGCAGCGTTGAGGGTGGCCCGGAGGAGCAGTACTTC
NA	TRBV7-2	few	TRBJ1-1	CASSYIGQEAFF	TGTGCCAGCAGCTACATAGGACAGGAAGCTTTCTTT
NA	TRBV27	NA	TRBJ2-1	CASSAVLSYNEQFF	TGTGCCAGCAGCGCAGTACTCTCCTACAATGAGCAGTTCTTC
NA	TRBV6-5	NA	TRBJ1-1	CASFAAGNTEAFF	TGTGCCAGCTTCGCGGCGGGGAACACTGAAGCTTTCTTT
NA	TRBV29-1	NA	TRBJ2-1	CSVQNKYNEQFF	TGCAGCGTTCAAAACAAGTACAATGAGCAGTTCTTC
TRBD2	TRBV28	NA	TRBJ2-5	CASSLLAGGQETQYF	TGTGCCAGCAGTTTGCTAGCGGGGGGGCAAGAGACCCAGTACTTC
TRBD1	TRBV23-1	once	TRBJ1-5	CASSSKQGASVQPQHF	TGCGCCAGCAGTAGTAAACAGGGGGCGTCGGTTCAGCCCCAGCATTTT
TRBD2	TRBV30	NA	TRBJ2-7	CAWSAERGAYEQYF	TGTGCCTGGAGTGCCGAGCGGGGAGCCTACGAGCAGTACTTC
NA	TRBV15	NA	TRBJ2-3	CATSRAPSGADTQYF	TGTGCCACCAGCAGAGCCCCGAGTGGGGCAGATACGCAGTATTTT
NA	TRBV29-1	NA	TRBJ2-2	CSVEGRTNTGELFF	TGCAGCGTTGAAGGCCGCACGAACACCGGGGAGCTGTTTTTT
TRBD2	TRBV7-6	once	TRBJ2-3	CASRGTSGDTDTQYF	TGTGCCAGCAGGGGGACTAGCGGGGACACAGATACGCAGTATTTT
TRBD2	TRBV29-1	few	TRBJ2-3	CSVEETASGVSDTQYF	TGCAGCGTTGAAGAAACCGCTAGCGGGGTTTCAGATACGCAGTATTTT
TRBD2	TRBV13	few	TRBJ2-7	CASSSLTSGFYEQYF	TGTGCCAGCAGCTCCTTGACTAGCGGGTTCTACGAGCAGTACTTC
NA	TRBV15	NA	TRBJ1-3	CATSRERGFGSTIYF	TGTGCCACCAGCAGAGAAAGAGGGTTCGGGAGCACCATATATTTT
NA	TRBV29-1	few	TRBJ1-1	CSGRGLMNTEAFF	TGCAGCGGACGGGGGCTTATGAACACTGAAGCTTTCTTT
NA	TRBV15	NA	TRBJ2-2	CATSGVATGELFF	TGTGCCACCAGCGGGGTAGCGACCGGGGAGCTGTTTTTT
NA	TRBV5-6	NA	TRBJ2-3	CASSLGQGITDTQYF	TGTGCCAGCAGCTTGGGGCAGGGGATCACAGATACGCAGTATTTT
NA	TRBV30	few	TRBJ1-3	CAWSEDTFGNTIYF	TGTGCCTGGAGTGAGGACACCTTTGGAAACACCATATATTTT
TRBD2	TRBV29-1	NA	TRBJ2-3	CSVEETSGAADTQYF	TGCAGCGTTGAAGAGACTAGCGGGGCTGCAGATACGCAGTATTTT
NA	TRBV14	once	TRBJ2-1	CASSQDPMDLHNEQFF	TGTGCCAGCAGCCAAGACCCGATGGACTTACACAATGAGCAGTTCTTC
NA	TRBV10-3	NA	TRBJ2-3	CAIRQGQGDTQYF	TGTGCCATCAGGCAGGGCCAAGGAGATACGCAGTATTTT
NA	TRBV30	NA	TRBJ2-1	CAWRPNLGVYNEQFF	TGTGCCTGGAGGCCGAATCTGGGGGTATACAATGAGCAGTTCTTC
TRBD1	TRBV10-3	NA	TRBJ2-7	CAISDPVGDRGLPYEQYF	TGTGCCATCAGTGACCCAGTGGGAGACAGGGGACTTCCCTACGAGCAGTACTTC
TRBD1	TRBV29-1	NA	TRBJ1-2	CSVDQGGQGANYGYTF	TGCAGCGTTGATCAAGGGGGACAGGGGGCGAACTATGGCTACACCTTC
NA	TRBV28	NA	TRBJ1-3	CASSLAGNTIYF	TGTGCCAGCAGTTTAGCGGGAAACACCATATATTTT
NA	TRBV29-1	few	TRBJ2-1	CSVEGEVNEQFF	TGCAGCGTTGAAGGGGAAGTCAATGAGCAGTTCTTC
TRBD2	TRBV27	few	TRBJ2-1	CASSLLAGGGNEQFF	TGTGCCAGCAGTTTACTAGCGGGGGGTGGGAATGAGCAGTTCTTC
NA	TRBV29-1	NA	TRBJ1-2	CSVGAFDSSNYGYTF	TGCAGCGTTGGTGCTTTTGACAGTTCTAACTATGGCTACACCTTC
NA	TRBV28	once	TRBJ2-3	CASSRTGFTDTQYF	TGTGCCAGCAGCCGCACGGGGTTCACAGATACGCAGTATTTT
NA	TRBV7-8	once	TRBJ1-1	CASSPGPAWTTEAFF	TGTGCCAGCAGCCCAGGGCCTGCATGGACCACTGAAGCTTTCTTT
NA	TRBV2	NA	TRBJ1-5	CASRGHGGGNQPQHF	TGTGCCAGCAGGGGCCACGGAGGGGGCAATCAGCCCCAGCATTTT
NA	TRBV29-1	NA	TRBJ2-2	CSVVLNTGELFF	TGCAGCGTTGTGTTGAACACCGGGGAGCTGTTTTTT
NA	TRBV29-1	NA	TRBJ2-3	CSVEGGQKDTQYF	TGCAGCGTTGAGGGGGGCCAAAAAGATACGCAGTATTTT
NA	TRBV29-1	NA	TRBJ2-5	CSVEIVYSGETQYF	TGCAGCGTTGAAATTGTATACTCCGGAGAGACCCAGTACTTC
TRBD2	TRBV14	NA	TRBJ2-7	CASSQAGLAAYEQYF	TGTGCCAGCAGCCAAGCAGGACTAGCGGCCTACGAGCAGTACTTC
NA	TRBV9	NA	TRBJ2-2	CASSVGTTNTGELFF	TGTGCCAGCAGCGTAGGAACGACGAACACCGGGGAGCTGTTTTTT
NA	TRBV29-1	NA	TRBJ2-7	CSTVGGWNYEQYF	TGCAGCACCGTAGGGGGATGGAACTACGAGCAGTACTTC
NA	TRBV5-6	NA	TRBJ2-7	CASSAQGYEQYF	TGTGCCAGCAGCGCTCAGGGCTACGAGCAGTACTTC
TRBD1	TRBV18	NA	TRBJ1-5	CASSQGTGVLSNQPQHF	TGTGCCAGCTCACAGGGGACAGGGGTTTTAAGCAATCAGCCCCAGCATTTT
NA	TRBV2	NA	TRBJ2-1	CASKGLVYNEQFF	TGTGCCAGCAAGGGACTCGTCTACAATGAGCAGTTCTTC